The clone carrying this T cell receptor (beta chain) occurred a few times. The antigen remains undetermined. From the 5' RACE reads, TCRdb called clonotypes with MiXCR, one entry per CDR3 protein. The repertoire holds more than 85,000 distinct CDR3 sequences, with roughly 11% as singletons. The data are from a study of T-cell memory formation after mild COVID-19. Study-wide results and caveats: Cross-reactive memory apparently joined, as some responding clones appeared in pre-infection memory.

V lost 11 bases, J lost 3 bases, and 14 bases lay in between. Germline assignment: CDR1 MNHEY and CDR2 SVGEGT. The CDR3 runs to 12 residues. The V gene is TRBV6-2 or TRBV6-3, the J gene TRBJ2-7, with D possibly TRBD2 on 6 matching bases. This sequence originates from a man between 18 and 35 years old who had mild COVID-19 (a few samples of this study predate the infection). Cell type and time point are not known. The specimen sequenced was PBMCs or a T cell subset sorted from them (not recorded which). CDR3 amino acids: CAAGRRVYEQYF. The CDR3 DNA sequence: TGTGCCGCAGGGAGGAGGGTCTACGAGCAGTACTTC.